Listed below are T cell receptor beta chains from one sample, sequenced in a study of response to subunit inactivated influenza vaccine. Using its own MiXCR run on the RT-PCR reads, TCRdb lists one record per CDR3 protein. The sample shows about 520,000 distinct CDR3 sequences, roughly 11% of them seen only once. The sample here was PBMCs from blood, taken 45 days after vaccination. The origin of the receptors is a man aged 50 or older who received an inactivated influenza vaccine. CDR3s include the opening cysteine and the closing phenylalanine or tryptophan. D genes are given only for firm matches. Only part of the rows carry a size: once, few, many, or a class if the clone is expanded.

CDR3 DNA	CDR3 protein	J gene	clone size	V gene	D gene	CDR3 length
TGCAGCACAAGACAGGGGGGCGTCACAGATACGCAGTATTTT	CSTRQGGVTDTQYF	TRBJ2-3	many	TRBV29-1	TRBD1	14
TGTGCCAGCAGGAAATACAGGGATAATTCACCCCTCCACTTT	CASRKYRDNSPLHF	TRBJ1-6	-	TRBV5-5	-	14
TGCGCCAGCAGCTTGGAAACCCAAGGAAAACTGTTTTTT	CASSLETQGKLFF	TRBJ1-4	few	TRBV5-1	-	13
TGTGCCAGCTCGGGGGCCGTTTACCAAGAGACCCAGTACTTC	CASSGAVYQETQYF	TRBJ2-5	few	TRBV6-2/TRBV6-3	-	14
TGCAGCGTGAGGACAGGGCCCGAGCAGTACTTC	CSVRTGPEQYF	TRBJ2-7	many	TRBV29-1	TRBD1	11
TGCGCCAGCAGCCAAGATGAGTCAGGGGGTGCAGATACGCAGTATTTT	CASSQDESGGADTQYF	TRBJ2-3	-	TRBV4-1	TRBD1	16
TGTGCCAGCAGCCTGACTAACCAAGAGACCCAGTACTTC	CASSLTNQETQYF	TRBJ2-5	many	TRBV7-2	-	13
TGCAGCGTTAAGGGACAGGGCCCCACATACGAGCAGTACTTC	CSVKGQGPTYEQYF	TRBJ2-7	-	TRBV29-1	TRBD1	14
TGTGCCATCAGTGGGCCCTATCAGGGGGGGAACTACAATGAGCAGTTCTTC	CAISGPYQGGNYNEQFF	TRBJ2-1	few	TRBV10-3	-	17
TGTGCCAGCAGTACTAGCGGGGTCGCCTACGAGCAGTACTTC	CASSTSGVAYEQYF	TRBJ2-7	many	TRBV12-3/TRBV12-4	TRBD2	14
TGTGCCAGCAGAGAGATTTGGGGGGGCAAAGAGACCCAGTACTTC	CASREIWGGKETQYF	TRBJ2-5	few	TRBV3-1	-	15
TGCAGCGCTAGGGACAGGGTAAACTATGGCTACACCTTC	CSARDRVNYGYTF	TRBJ1-2	few	TRBV29-1	TRBD1	13
TGTGCCAGCTCACCCTCCACCGGACACAACATTCAGTACTTC	CASSPSTGHNIQYF	TRBJ2-4	-	TRBV18	-	14
TGTGCCAGCAGTTTGGGACAGAAGAATGAAAAACTGTTTTTT	CASSLGQKNEKLFF	TRBJ1-4	-	TRBV12-3/TRBV12-4	TRBD1	14
TGTGCCAGCAGTCCCGCGAACAGGGGGAGTCACTATGGCTACACCTTC	CASSPANRGSHYGYTF	TRBJ1-2	-	TRBV12-3/TRBV12-4	TRBD1	16
TGCAGTGCCAGGGGACTAGCGGGAGGAGAGGAGACCCAGTACTTC	CSARGLAGGEETQYF	TRBJ2-5	-	TRBV20-1	TRBD2	15
TGCAGTGCTCCACGCCGGGCAGGGATAGAGACCCAGTACTTC	CSAPRRAGIETQYF	TRBJ2-5	-	TRBV20-1	-	14
TGTGCCAGCAGCTCACGTTTCCGGGACAAGGGCCACTACGAGCAGTACTTC	CASSSRFRDKGHYEQYF	TRBJ2-7	many	TRBV6-2/TRBV6-3	-	17
TGTGCCAGCGGGGGCAGGGGGATAGCTAACTATGGCTACACCTTC	CASGGRGIANYGYTF	TRBJ1-2	many	TRBV7-6	TRBD1	15
TGTGCCAGCAGCTTAATTTGGGAGACCCAGTACTTC	CASSLIWETQYF	TRBJ2-5	few	TRBV7-9	-	12
TGTGCCAGCAGCAAAAGTTTATGGCTAGCGGGGCGTACTTATACCTACGAGCAGTACTTC	CASSKSLWLAGRTYTYEQYF	TRBJ2-7	-	TRBV21-1	-	20
TGTGCCAGCAGCTCCGGGACAGAGACCACCGGGGAGCTGTTTTTT	CASSSGTETTGELFF	TRBJ2-2	-	TRBV5-6	TRBD1	15
TGCAGCGTTGAAAGGGGACTGGGGTCCTTGAACACTGAAGCTTTCTTT	CSVERGLGSLNTEAFF	TRBJ1-1	many	TRBV29-1	-	16
TGTGCCAGCAGGCCGGGACAGGGACGGGACCATTACAATGAGCAGTTCTTC	CASRPGQGRDHYNEQFF	TRBJ2-1	many	TRBV28	TRBD1	17
TGCAGTGCTCCCGGGACAGGCCGGCGCGAGCAGTACTTC	CSAPGTGRREQYF	TRBJ2-7	many	TRBV20-1	TRBD1	13
TGTGCCACACAAGCAGACAGGGGGGTTAACTATGGCTACACCTTC	CATQADRGVNYGYTF	TRBJ1-2	many	TRBV10-3	TRBD1	15
TGTGCCAGCAGTTACCTTTCGCTCAACAGTCTCGGGGGCAATGAGCAGTTCTTC	CASSYLSLNSLGGNEQFF	TRBJ2-1	many	TRBV6-5	-	18
TGTGCCAGCAGTTTAACCGGGTTTGAGCAGTTCTTC	CASSLTGFEQFF	TRBJ2-1	few	TRBV28	-	12
TGTGCCAGCAGTTACTACCCGGGGCGGGAGAACACTGAAGCTTTCTTT	CASSYYPGRENTEAFF	TRBJ1-1	-	TRBV6-2/TRBV6-3	-	16
TGCGCCAGCAGCCCCCATAAGCCAACAGGGGACGCATACGAGCAGTACTTC	CASSPHKPTGDAYEQYF	TRBJ2-7	few	TRBV5-1	TRBD1	17
TGCGCCAGCAAAGGCTCCGGTGTTGTGCAGTTCTTC	CASKGSGVVQFF	TRBJ2-1	few	TRBV5-1	-	12
TGTGCCAGCAGCTCAAATCGACTAGCGGGGGCCTACAATGAGCAGTTCTTC	CASSSNRLAGAYNEQFF	TRBJ2-1	-	TRBV9	TRBD2	17
TGTGCCAGCAGCTTATCAGGCTGGCCCTACGAGCAGTACTTC	CASSLSGWPYEQYF	TRBJ2-7	-	TRBV7-2	-	14
TGCAGCGTTGATTCCAGGGGGCGCACTGAAGCTTTCTTT	CSVDSRGRTEAFF	TRBJ1-1	few	TRBV29-1	TRBD1	13
TGTGCCAGCAGCCGGGACGGTGAAGCTTTCTTT	CASSRDGEAFF	TRBJ1-1	few	TRBV7-9	-	11
TGTGCCATCAGGCCCGACAGGGGACAGTACAATGAGCAGTTCTTC	CAIRPDRGQYNEQFF	TRBJ2-1	many	TRBV10-3	TRBD1	15
TGTGCCAGCAGCGTAGCGGCCTCAGGAGCCTACGAGCAGTACTTC	CASSVAASGAYEQYF	TRBJ2-7	few	TRBV9	-	15
TGTGCCAGCAGCCAAGAAACTTACAATGAGCAGTTCTTC	CASSQETYNEQFF	TRBJ2-1	many	TRBV3-1	-	13
TGTGCCAGCAGCCAGGGACAGGGTCCCCACGAGCAGTACTTC	CASSQGQGPHEQYF	TRBJ2-7	-	TRBV12-3/TRBV12-4	TRBD1	14
TGCAGCGTTGAACAGAACCCACAAGAGACCCAGTACTTC	CSVEQNPQETQYF	TRBJ2-5	few	TRBV29-1	-	13